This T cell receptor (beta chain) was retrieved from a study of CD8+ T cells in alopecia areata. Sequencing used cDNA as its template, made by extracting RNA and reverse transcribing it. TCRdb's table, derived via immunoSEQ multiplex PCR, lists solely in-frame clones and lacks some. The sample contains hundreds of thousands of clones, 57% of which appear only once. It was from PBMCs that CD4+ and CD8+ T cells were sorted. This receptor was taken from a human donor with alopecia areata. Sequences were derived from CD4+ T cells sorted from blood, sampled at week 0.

CDR3 sequence: CASIEGQVTYNEQFF. CDR3 sequence (DNA): TGTGCCAGCATCGAAGGACAGGTAACCTACAATGAGCAGTTCTTC. The chain joins TRBV6-1 to TRBJ2-1; 7 positions agree with TRBD1. The CDR3 covers 15 residues. With V trimmed by 7 bases and J by 2 bases, 8 bases remained unmatched. CDR1 and CDR2 from the germline V gene are MNHNS and SASEGT.